The T cell receptor beta chain described here comes from a study of T-cell reconstitution after alpha-beta-depleted transplantation in children. CDR1 is DFQATT and CDR2 is SNEGSKA in the germline V gene (reference sequence). The CDR3 is made up of 16 amino acids. After removal of 1 base from V and 5 bases from J, the junction contained 8 bases not matched to a gene. Construction of the TCRbeta library involved unique molecular identifiers. Each CDR3 protein is one row after TCRdb ran MiXCR on the PCR reads. The sample includes approximately 640,000 distinct CDR3 sequences, around 17% of them seen just once. The sample holds many counts of this clonotype.

The specimen was PBMCs from the stem cell graft donor, collected from the stem cell graft. The sequence came from a human donor who donated a stem cell graft to a child with acute myeloid leukemia. This chain joins TRBV20-1 and TRBJ1-6; 7 nucleotides agree with TRBD1. As DNA, the CDR3 is TGCAGTGCTAGAGGTGGGGGGACAGCTAATAATTCACCCCTCCACTTT. Its protein is CSARGGGTANNSPLHF.